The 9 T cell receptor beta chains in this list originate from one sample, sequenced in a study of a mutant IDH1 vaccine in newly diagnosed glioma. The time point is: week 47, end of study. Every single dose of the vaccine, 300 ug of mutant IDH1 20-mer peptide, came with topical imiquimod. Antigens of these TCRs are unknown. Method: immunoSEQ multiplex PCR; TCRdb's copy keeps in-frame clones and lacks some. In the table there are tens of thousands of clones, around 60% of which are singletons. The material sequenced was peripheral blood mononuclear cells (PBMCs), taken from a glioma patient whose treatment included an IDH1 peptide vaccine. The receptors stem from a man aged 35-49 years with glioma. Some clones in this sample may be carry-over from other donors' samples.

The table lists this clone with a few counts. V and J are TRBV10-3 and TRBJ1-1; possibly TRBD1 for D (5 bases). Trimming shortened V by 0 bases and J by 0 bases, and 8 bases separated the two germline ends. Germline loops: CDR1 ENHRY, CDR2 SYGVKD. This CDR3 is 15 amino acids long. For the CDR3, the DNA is TGTGCCATCAGTGAGTCACAGGACTTGAACACTGAAGCTTTCTTT. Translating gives CAISESQDLNTEAFF.

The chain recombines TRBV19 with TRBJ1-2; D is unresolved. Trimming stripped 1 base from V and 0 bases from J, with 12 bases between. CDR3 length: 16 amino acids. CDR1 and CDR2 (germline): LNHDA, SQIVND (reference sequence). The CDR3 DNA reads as TGTGCCAGTAGTATAGGTCGAGCGAACTCTAACTATGGCTACACCTTC. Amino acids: CASSIGRANSNYGYTF.

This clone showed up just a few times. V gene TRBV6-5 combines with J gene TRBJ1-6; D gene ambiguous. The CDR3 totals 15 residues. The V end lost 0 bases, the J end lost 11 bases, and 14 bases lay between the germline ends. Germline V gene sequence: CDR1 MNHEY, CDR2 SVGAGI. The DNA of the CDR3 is TGTGCCAGCAGTTACTCTTCGGGGAGAGGGCCACCCCTCCACTTT. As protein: CASSYSSGRGPPLHF.

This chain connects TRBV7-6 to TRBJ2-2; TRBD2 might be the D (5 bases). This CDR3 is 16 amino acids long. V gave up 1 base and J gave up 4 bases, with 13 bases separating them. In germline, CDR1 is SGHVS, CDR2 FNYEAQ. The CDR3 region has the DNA TGTGCCAGCAGCTTAGAAGAGGGATACAGCACCGGGGAGCTGTTTTTT. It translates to CASSLEEGYSTGELFF.

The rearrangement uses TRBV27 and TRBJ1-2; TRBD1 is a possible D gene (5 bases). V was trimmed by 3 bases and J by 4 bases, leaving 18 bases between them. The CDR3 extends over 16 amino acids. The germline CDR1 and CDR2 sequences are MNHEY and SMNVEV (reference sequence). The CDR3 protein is CASSFGGGGGGYGYTF. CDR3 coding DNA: TGTGCCAGCAGTTTTGGGGGTGGGGGAGGTGGCTATGGCTACACCTTC.

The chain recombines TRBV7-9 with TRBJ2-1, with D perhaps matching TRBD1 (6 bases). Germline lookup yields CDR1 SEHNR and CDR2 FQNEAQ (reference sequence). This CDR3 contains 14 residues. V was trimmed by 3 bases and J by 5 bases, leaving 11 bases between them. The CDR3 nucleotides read TGTGCCAGCAGCTTGGGGGCTAGCAACAATGAGCAGTTCTTC. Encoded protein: CASSLGASNNEQFF.

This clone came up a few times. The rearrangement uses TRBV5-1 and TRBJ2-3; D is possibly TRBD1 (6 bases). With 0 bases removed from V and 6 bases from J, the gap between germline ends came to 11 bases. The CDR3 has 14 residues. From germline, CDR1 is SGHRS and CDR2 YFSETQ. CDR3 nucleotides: TGCGCCAGCAGCTTGGACCGGGACAAGGATACGCAGTATTTT. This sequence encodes CASSLDRDKDTQYF.

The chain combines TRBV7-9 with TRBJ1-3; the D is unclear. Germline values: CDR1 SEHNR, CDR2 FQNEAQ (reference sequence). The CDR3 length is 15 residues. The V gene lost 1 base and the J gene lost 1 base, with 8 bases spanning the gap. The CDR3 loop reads CASSLGRTSGNTIYF. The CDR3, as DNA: TGTGCCAGCAGCTTAGGTCGGACGTCTGGAAACACCATATATTTT.

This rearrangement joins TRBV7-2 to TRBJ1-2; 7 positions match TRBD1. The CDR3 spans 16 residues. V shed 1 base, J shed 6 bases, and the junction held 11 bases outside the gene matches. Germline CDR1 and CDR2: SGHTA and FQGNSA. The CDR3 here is CASSLVTLQGRDGYTF. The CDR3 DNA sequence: TGTGCCAGCAGCTTAGTAACACTACAGGGGCGCGATGGCTACACCTTC. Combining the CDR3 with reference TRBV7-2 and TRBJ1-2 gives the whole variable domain GAGVSQSPSNKVTEKGKDVELRCDPISGHTALYWYRQSLGQGLEFLIYFQGNSAPDKSGLPSDRFSAERTGGSVSTLTIQRTQQEDSAVYLCASSLVTLQGRDGYTFGSGTRLTVV.